This T cell receptor (beta chain) comes out of a study of beta chain features in type 1 diabetes. Germline V gene sequence: CDR1 SEHNR, CDR2 FQNEAQ (reference sequence). V was cut by 5 bases and J by 7 bases, with 18 bases left in between. The CDR3 has 15 amino acids. This clone turned up a few times. Its target is unknown. Notes on the study in general: For patients, the naive, central memory and Treg TCRB repertoires appeared more alike than for healthy donors. Possibly, sequencing cDNA over-represented cells that had high TCR expression levels. Type 1 diabetes patients showed a moderate but significant shortening of TCRB CDR3s in all four CD4+ subsets.

Expressed TCRB transcripts were sequenced after all isolated RNA was converted to cDNA. Approximately 3.6 million reads, on average, came from each naive, central memory and regulatory T cell sample. This table comes from immunoSEQ multiplex PCR, and its TCRdb copy is limited to in-frame clones, with some not included. The table has 600,000 or so clones, roughly 12% seen once. Sorted populations were all over 98% pure. The V call is TRBV7-9, the J call TRBJ2-1, with a tentative D call TRBD2 (6 bases). The sample taken for sequencing was naive CD4+ T cells from blood. The receptor comes from a man aged 25 to 40 with type 1 diabetes. CDR3 protein: CASSVTGTLANEQFF. The CDR3 region has the DNA TGTGCCAGCAGCGTAACCGGGACTCTAGCTAATGAGCAGTTCTTC.